Each of the 25 T cell receptor beta chains below was sequenced from the same sample in a study of T-cell memory formation after mild COVID-19 (dated by TCRdb to about 2021). Receptors were amplified or captured by 5' RACE. The instrument given in TCRdb is Illumina NovaSeq 6000. Starting from the raw public reads, TCRdb applied fastp trimming at Q25, assembled clones with MiXCR and retained in-frame beta chains. Identical CDR3 proteins give one entry, which carries the most common genes and DNA. Recorded for this sample are about 560,000 distinct CDR3 sequences; roughly a sixth of them occurred a single time. The ten largest clones represent roughly 8.2% of the sample. The sample taken for sequencing was PBMCs or a T cell subset sorted from them (not recorded which). The origin of the receptors is an adult woman who had mild COVID-19 (a few samples of this study predate the infection). The sample titles of this study are shuffled in the database, so cell type and time point are left out; the donor was told from shared clones.

This rearrangement joins TRBV11-2 to TRBJ2-7; tentative D call: TRBD2 (6 bases). V lost 5 bases, J lost 2 bases, and 16 bases lay in between. Germline CDR1 reads SGHAT; CDR2 reads FQNNGV. This CDR3 spans 15 amino acids. DNA of the CDR3: TGTGCCAGCAGCGCAGGGACTCCCAGTACCTACGAGCAGTACTTC. Translated, it gives CASSAGTPSTYEQYF.

This clonotype has just a few counts. The chain couples TRBV20-1 to TRBJ2-1, with 7 nucleotides matching TRBD2. Germline values: CDR1 DFQATT, CDR2 SNEGSKA (reference sequence). The CDR3 has 16 amino acids. V lost 3 bases and J lost 0; bases outside the gene matches: 8. CDR3 sequence reads: CSARSGGGGSYNEQFF. CDR3 sequence (DNA): TGCAGTGCTAGGTCGGGAGGCGGGGGCTCCTACAATGAGCAGTTCTTC.

The table lists this clonotype with a few counts. The chain combines TRBV12-3 or TRBV12-4 with TRBJ2-7; D unclear. The CDR3 has 12 amino acids. Trimming stripped 3 bases from V and 5 bases from J, with 8 bases between. The CDR3 sequence: CASSFFGDEQYF. CDR3 coding DNA: TGTGCCAGCAGTTTTTTTGGTGACGAGCAGTACTTC.

The chain has TRBV6-2 or TRBV6-3 and TRBJ2-1; a possible D gene is TRBD2 (6 bases). CDR1 and CDR2 (germline): MNHEY, SVGEGT. This CDR3 is built from 16 residues. V lost 6 bases and J lost 8, with 23 bases in between. DNA of the CDR3: TGTGCCAGCAGCTCGCCCGAAGGCGGGGCTCTCTATGAGCAGTTCTTC. It codes for CASSSPEGGALYEQFF.

This clonotype was seen a handful of times. The chain has TRBV2 and TRBJ2-5; 10 bases align to TRBD2. This CDR3 is built from 16 residues. Losses at the gene ends were 1 base for V and 5 bases for J; bases not matched to a gene: 7. Germline CDR1 reads SNHLY; CDR2 reads FYNNEI. CDR3 in DNA: TGTGCCAGCAGTGAAGTGTTAGCGGGGGGTCTGGAGACCCAGTACTTC. It encodes CASSEVLAGGLETQYF.

The genes are TRBV29-1 and TRBJ2-7; the match to TRBD1 covers 7 bases. In germline, CDR1 is SQVTM, CDR2 ANQGSEA. V gave up 6 bases and J gave up 3 bases; unmatched junction bases: 14. The CDR3 length is 15 residues. The CDR3 DNA is TGCAGCGTGGGACGGATTACAGGGGTGAGCTACGAGCAGTACTTC. It translates to CSVGRITGVSYEQYF.

This clonotype was seen more than once but under ten times. The chain links TRBV5-1 to TRBJ1-1; 7 bases fit TRBD1. The CDR3 extends over 15 amino acids. Per germline, CDR1 SGHRS and CDR2 YFSETQ. The ends lost 1 base at V and 6 bases at J; junction bases unmatched: 9. The CDR3 loop reads CASSLLRDSLAEAFF. For the CDR3, the DNA is TGCGCCAGCAGCTTGCTGAGGGACAGCCTGGCTGAAGCTTTCTTT.

This clonotype was picked up a small number of times. The chain has TRBV12-3 or TRBV12-4 and TRBJ1-1, with D perhaps TRBD1 (6 bases). The CDR3 has 15 residues. V was trimmed by 3 bases and J by 1 base, leaving 12 bases between them. CDR3 loop: CASSFLPGANTEAFF. The CDR3, as DNA: TGTGCCAGCAGTTTTCTTCCGGGGGCGAACACTGAAGCTTTCTTT.

This clonotype has only a few counts. The CDR3 spells CASSLVLGADNQPQHF. CDR3 nucleotides: TGTGCCAGCAGCTTAGTTCTAGGGGCAGACAATCAGCCCCAGCATTTT. This rearrangement joins TRBV7-2 to TRBJ1-5; a possible D gene is TRBD1 (5 bases). The CDR3 runs 16 residues. Per germline, CDR1 SGHTA and CDR2 FQGNSA. Trimming shortened V by 1 base and J by 3 bases, and 13 bases separated the two germline ends.

This clonotype appeared many times. The chain recombines TRBV5-5 with TRBJ2-7; D is ambiguous. Germline V CDR1 and CDR2: SGHKS, YYEKEE (reference sequence). V was shortened by 4 bases and J by 2 bases, with 13 bases between the two germline ends. This CDR3 spans 14 amino acids. CDR3: CASSMARVTYEQYF. CDR3 bases: TGTGCCAGCAGCATGGCCCGGGTCACCTACGAGCAGTACTTC. Full variable domain (rest looked up from reference TRBV5-5 and TRBJ2-7): DAGVTQSPTHLIKTRGQQVTLRCSPISGHKSVSWYQQVLGQGPQFIFQYYEKEERGRGNFPDRFSARQFPNYSSELNVNALLLGDSALYLCASSMARVTYEQYFGPGTRLTVT.

There are a few counts of this clonotype. DNA for the CDR3: TGTGCCACCAGCAGAGGGACGGACAGGGGACTTGGGGAGCAGTTCTTC. Its translation: CATSRGTDRGLGEQFF. The chain is built from TRBV15 and TRBJ2-1; TRBD1 matches 9 bases. Trimming removed 1 base from V and 10 bases from J; junction bases left unmatched: 11. CDR3 length: 16 amino acids. Per germline, CDR1 LNHNV and CDR2 YYDKDF (reference sequence).

This clonotype was seen more than once but under ten times. This chain links TRBV20-1 with TRBJ2-5; TRBD2 matches 10 bases. Germline assignment: CDR1 DFQATT and CDR2 SNEGSKA (reference sequence). The CDR3 has 17 residues. The V segment lost 0 bases and the J segment 5 bases; nucleotides outside the gene matches: 12. For the CDR3, the DNA is TGCAGTGCTAGAGATTTGGAACTAGCGGGGAGGAGGGAGACCCAGTACTTC. Protein sequence: CSARDLELAGRRETQYF.

In this sample, this clonotype turned up a few times. This sequence joins TRBV6-1 and TRBJ1-2; weak D call: TRBD1 (6 bases). The CDR3 contains 14 residues. From germline, CDR1 is MNHNS and CDR2 SASEGT. The germline V and J ends were trimmed by 10 bases and 4 bases, with 19 bases remaining between them. The CDR3 is CAMRRKDSTYGYTF. The CDR3 DNA follows: TGTGCCATGCGGCGCAAGGACAGTACCTATGGCTACACCTTC.

The chain couples TRBV4-2 to TRBJ1-1; no reliable D call. The CDR3 spans 11 residues. Germline values: CDR1 LGHNA, CDR2 YNFKEQ. The V and J ends lost 2 bases and 12 bases respectively, with 10 bases between them. The CDR3: CASSQTALTFF. The CDR3 nucleotides read TGTGCCAGCAGCCAAACAGCCCTAACTTTCTTT.

In DNA, the CDR3 is TGTGCCAGCAGCTCAATCCGGGCGGGGGACTATGGCTACACCTTC. Its translation is CASSSIRAGDYGYTF. The chain employs TRBV7-9 and TRBJ1-2, with D possibly matching TRBD1 (5 bases). This CDR3 spans 15 amino acids. The V end lost 4 bases, the J end lost 3 bases, and 15 bases lay between the germline ends. Germline V lookup: CDR1 SEHNR, CDR2 FQNEAQ (reference sequence).

This clonotype was observed a few times. The J gene is TRBJ1-3, the V gene TRBV7-9; possible D gene TRBD1, 5 bases. With 7 bases removed from V and 2 bases from J, the gap between germline ends came to 9 bases. Germline V gene lookup returns CDR1 SEHNR and CDR2 FQNEAQ (reference sequence). CDR3 length equals 13 residues. The CDR3 spells CASMRGAGNTIYF. DNA of the CDR3: TGTGCCAGCATGAGGGGTGCTGGAAACACCATATATTTT.

This clonotype was recorded a few times. V usage is TRBV25-1 and J usage is TRBJ2-1; D uncertain. V dropped 0 bases and J dropped 10 bases, with 13 bases sitting between them. Germline lookup yields CDR1 MGHDK and CDR2 SYGVNS. The CDR3 sequence is 14 residues long. The CDR3: CASSEYRYDGEQFF. In nucleotides, the CDR3 is TGTGCCAGCAGTGAATATAGGTATGACGGAGAGCAGTTCTTC. Full variable domain (rest looked up from reference TRBV25-1 and TRBJ2-1): EADIYQTPRYLVIGTGKKITLECSQTMGHDKMYWYQQDPGMELHLIHYSYGVNSTEKGDLSSESTVSRIRTEHFPLTLESARPSHTSQYLCASSEYRYDGEQFFGPGTRLTVL.

V usage is TRBV3-1 and J usage is TRBJ2-7, with 9 bases lining up with TRBD2. Germline assignment: CDR1 LGHDT and CDR2 YNNKEL (reference sequence). V lost 5 bases and J lost 6; bases outside the gene matches: 11. The CDR3 runs to 15 residues. The CDR3 coding sequence is TGTGCCAGCAGCTTCCCAAGCGGGGGGTTCTTCGAGCAGTACTTC. It encodes CASSFPSGGFFEQYF.

This clonotype was seen a few times. This chain links TRBV27 with TRBJ1-5; D not certain. CDR3 length equals 17 residues. Trimming left V 4 bases short and J 0 bases short, with 16 bases between. The germline V gene encodes CDR1 MNHEY and CDR2 SMNVEV (reference sequence). In nucleotides, the CDR3 is TGTGCCAGCAGTTCAACGACTTCAGTCTATAGCAATCAGCCCCAGCATTTT. This encodes CASSSTTSVYSNQPQHF.

The chain carries TRBV13 and TRBJ2-4; D possibly matches TRBD1 or TRBD2 (6 bases each). The CDR3 spans 16 residues. V was clipped by 5 bases and J by 3 bases, with 17 bases between them. Germline CDR1 is PRHDT and CDR2 is FYEKMQ (reference sequence). The CDR3 region is CASSPPGGLGKNIQYF. The CDR3 nucleotides read TGTGCCAGCAGCCCCCCCGGGGGCTTGGGCAAAAACATTCAGTACTTC. The entire variable domain, with the rest obtained from reference TRBV13 and TRBJ2-4, is as follows: AAGVIQSPRHLIKEKRETATLKCYPIPRHDTVYWYQQGPGQDPQFLISFYEKMQSDKGSIPDRFSAQQFSDYHSELNMSSLELGDSALYFCASSPPGGLGKNIQYFGAGTRLSVL.

J is TRBJ2-5 and V is TRBV7-8; 8 bases map to TRBD1. J gave up 2 bases and V 2 bases, and 4 bases lay outside the gene matches. The CDR3 runs to 15 residues. Germline lookup yields CDR1 SGHVS and CDR2 FQNEAQ. CDR3 protein: CASSLWYRGQETQYF. CDR3 bases: TGTGCCAGCAGCTTATGGTACAGGGGGCAAGAGACCCAGTACTTC.

V gene TRBV4-3 combines with J gene TRBJ1-2; 7 bases map to TRBD1. The germline V gene has CDR1 LGHNA and CDR2 YSLEER. The length of the CDR3 is 17 residues. V gave up 1 base and J gave up 4 bases; unmatched junction bases: 12. As DNA, the CDR3 is TGCGCCAGCAGCCAAGGTCTAAGGTCAGGGGGTTCCTATGGCTACACCTTC. This gives the protein CASSQGLRSGGSYGYTF.

This rearrangement joins TRBV29-1 to TRBJ2-7; D tentatively reads TRBD1 or TRBD2 (5 bases each). V gave up 4 bases and J gave up 2 bases, with 15 bases separating them. Germline V lookup: CDR1 SQVTM, CDR2 ANQGSEA. CDR3 length: 14 amino acids. Here the CDR3 DNA reads TGCAGCGTTGCGGTGGGACCAACCCCCTACGAGCAGTACTTC. Residues: CSVAVGPTPYEQYF.

This rearrangement joins TRBV29-1 to TRBJ2-7, with D tentatively TRBD1 (5 bases). Germline CDR1 is SQVTM and CDR2 is ANQGSEA. Trimming pared 6 bases from V and 3 bases from J, leaving 12 bases between. The CDR3 contains 12 residues. The CDR3 nucleotides are TGCAGCGTAGGCCAGGGCAACTACGAGCAGTACTTC. Amino acids: CSVGQGNYEQYF.

The rearrangement links TRBV7-8 to TRBJ2-1; 10 positions agree with TRBD1. In germline, CDR1 is SGHVS, CDR2 FQNEAQ. The CDR3 totals 20 residues. J lost 7 bases, V lost 2 bases, and 20 bases had no gene match. The CDR3 DNA is TGTGCCAGCAGCTTAACGATGTTAGTTTCCGGGACAGGGGTTCGGAATGAGCAGTTCTTC. The encoded protein is CASSLTMLVSGTGVRNEQFF.